Listed here are 22 T cell receptor beta chains from one sample, sequenced in a study of beta chain features in type 1 diabetes. Reverse transcription of all isolated RNA meant that expressed TCRB transcripts were sequenced. Clones were sequenced by immunoSEQ multiplex PCR, and TCRdb holds only the in-frame ones, with some missing. The table shows some 120,000 clones, with 17% occurring only once. Findings and caveats of the study: Significant though moderate, a shortening of TCRB CDR3s appeared in all four CD4+ subsets of Type 1 diabetes patients.

Their specific antigens are unknown. Source material: central memory CD4+ T cells from blood. These receptors were collected from a man in his late teens or twenties with type 1 diabetes.

The CDR3 here is CASSLWVAGPDTQYF. In DNA form, the CDR3 reads TGTGCCAGCAGTTTGTGGGTAGCGGGGCCAGATACGCAGTATTTT. This sequence joins TRBV27 and TRBJ2-3, with 8 bases that match TRBD2. Germline values: CDR1 MNHEY, CDR2 SMNVEV (reference sequence). Germline trimming cut 3 bases from V and 4 bases from J; bases unmatched to any gene: 6. The CDR3 length is 15 residues.

As regards this clone: This may stem from a read error, because a much larger clone lies one nucleotide away. This same CDR3 is encoded by further DNA sequences in the sample. The rearrangement uses TRBV5-4 and TRBJ2-6; 9 bases align to TRBD2. CDR3 length: 20 residues. Looked up from germline, CDR1 is SGHNT and CDR2 is YYREEE (reference sequence). The V gene end was trimmed by 0 bases and the J gene end by 4 bases; junction bases not matched to a gene: 14. The CDR3 loop reads CASSLAKGSGGRAGANVLTF. Here the CDR3 DNA reads TGTGCCAGCAGCTTGGCCAAAGGGTCCGGCGGGAGGGCGGGGGCCAACGTCCTGACTTTC.

The chain uses TRBV15 and TRBJ2-3; tentatively, D is TRBD1 (6 bases). Germline V gene sequence: CDR1 LNHNV, CDR2 YYDKDF (reference sequence). This CDR3 region has 16 residues. Trimming removed 1 base at V and 0 bases at J, with 11 bases between. The CDR3 loop reads CATSRGTEASTDTQYF. Written as DNA, the CDR3 is TGTGCCACCAGCAGAGGGACAGAAGCTAGCACAGATACGCAGTATTTT. The full variable domain, rest sourced from reference TRBV15 and TRBJ2-3, is DAMVIQNPRYQVTQFGKPVTLSCSQTLNHNVMYWYQQKSSQAPKLLFHYYDKDFNNEADTPDNFQSRRPNTSFCFLDIRSPGLGDTAMYLCATSRGTEASTDTQYFGPGTRLTVL.

This clone was observed a few times. The rearrangement uses TRBV4-2 and TRBJ2-7; 9 positions match TRBD2. J lost 7 bases, V lost 4 bases, and 14 bases had no gene match. This CDR3 region has 16 residues. Germline lookup yields CDR1 LGHNA and CDR2 YNFKEQ. The CDR3 DNA follows: TGTGCCAGCAGCCGAGGTGGGTCTAGCGGGATTGAGGAGCAGTACTTC. It translates to CASSRGGSSGIEEQYF.

The chain links TRBV9 to TRBJ1-1; no definite D call. CDR3 length equals 14 residues. V dropped 1 base and J dropped 4 bases, with 11 bases sitting between them. Germline CDR1 is SGDLS and CDR2 is YYNGEE. CDR3 sequence: CASSVILGFTEAFF. In nucleotides, the CDR3 is TGTGCCAGCAGCGTAATCCTGGGGTTCACTGAAGCTTTCTTT.

This clone was counted between two and nine times. The V call is TRBV29-1, the J call TRBJ2-5; maybe TRBD2 (7 bases). The CDR3 has 12 residues. Trimming left V 7 bases short and J 6 bases short, with 15 bases between. Germline-derived CDR1 and CDR2 are SQVTM and ANQGSEA. The CDR3, as DNA: TGCAGCGCTCGGGGGGCCGTGAAGACCCAGTACTTC. Protein sequence: CSARGAVKTQYF.

This clone was detected many times. This chain connects TRBV25-1 to TRBJ1-2; D perhaps matches TRBD1 (6 bases). With 7 bases removed from V and 7 bases from J, the gap between germline ends came to 16 bases. Germline V gene data show CDR1 as MGHDK and CDR2 as SYGVNS. The CDR3 length is 13 residues. CDR3 sequence: CASTEGHRAGYTF. The DNA for the CDR3 is TGTGCCAGCACCGAAGGTCACAGGGCTGGCTACACCTTC.

The chain is built from TRBV5-1 and TRBJ2-5; TRBD2 aligns across 11 bases. The CDR3 has 15 residues. Germline CDR1 is SGHRS and CDR2 is YFSETQ. With V trimmed by 2 bases and J by 4 bases, 4 bases remained unmatched. Here the CDR3 reads CASSLAGTSGETQYF. DNA for the CDR3: TGCGCCAGCAGCTTAGCGGGGACTAGCGGAGAGACCCAGTACTTC.

This rearrangement joins TRBV7-2 to TRBJ2-7; 9 nucleotides agree with TRBD1. The V and J ends lost 4 bases and 4 bases, in that order; junction bases with no gene match: 8. Germline CDR1 is SGHTA and CDR2 is FQGNSA. The CDR3 is 15 residues long. The CDR3, as DNA: TGTGCCAGCAGCTCAGCCGGGACAGGGACGTACGAGCAGTACTTC. It yields the protein CASSSAGTGTYEQYF.

A few counts support this clone. The rearrangement uses TRBV30 and TRBJ2-2, with D tentatively TRBD2 (5 bases). V lost 5 bases to trimming and J lost 4 bases, with 11 bases between them. The CDR3 covers 13 residues. Germline loops: CDR1 GTSNPN, CDR2 SVGIG (reference sequence). This CDR3 is CAWHGDPTGELFF. CDR3 DNA: TGTGCCTGGCACGGGGATCCCACCGGGGAGCTGTTTTTT.

This clone was seen more than once but under ten times. The genes are TRBV7-2 and TRBJ2-3, with 12 bases lining up with TRBD2. The length of the CDR3 is 16 residues. Losses at the gene ends were 2 bases for V and 11 bases for J; bases not matched to a gene: 11. Looked up from germline, CDR1 is SGHTA and CDR2 is FQGNSA. The DNA for the CDR3 is TGTGCCAGCAGCTTAAGTGCACTAGCGGGAGGAGCCGGGCAGTATTTT. Its translation is CASSLSALAGGAGQYF.

The rearrangement uses TRBV6-5 and TRBJ2-6, with D hard to call. The germline V gene encodes CDR1 MNHEY and CDR2 SVGAGI. CDR3 length: 16 residues. V was cut by 1 base and J by 2 bases, with 9 bases left in between. CDR3 DNA: TGTGCCAGCAGTTACTATGTGGAGACTGGGGCCAACGTCCTGACTTTC. Translation: CASSYYVETGANVLTF.

This clone was counted at least ten times. The genes are TRBV10-3 and TRBJ2-1; D is unresolved. The CDR3 loop spans 15 amino acids. V shed 2 bases and J shed 0 bases, with 8 bases lying between them. CDR1 and CDR2 from the germline V gene are ENHRY and SYGVKD. The CDR3 region has the DNA TGTGCCATCAGTGAGCAGCTGAGCTCCTACAATGAGCAGTTCTTC. It codes for CAISEQLSSYNEQFF.

This clone was counted between two and nine times. The genes are TRBV5-1 and TRBJ2-5; no clear D gene. The CDR3 runs 13 residues. Trimming left V 4 bases short and J 3 bases short, with 10 bases between. CDR1 is SGHRS and CDR2 is YFSETQ in the germline V gene. As DNA, the CDR3 is TGCGCCAGCAGCCCGGATCCGAAAGAGACCCAGTACTTC. It specifies CASSPDPKETQYF.

The rearrangement uses TRBV27 and TRBJ2-7; D possibly uses TRBD1 or TRBD2 (5 bases each). Germline V gene data show CDR1 as MNHEY and CDR2 as SMNVEV (reference sequence). The CDR3 has 15 amino acids. Trimming took off 5 bases at V and 0 bases at J, with 14 bases between the two ends. The CDR3 loop reads CASSLRDGYSYEQYF. The CDR3 DNA reads as TGTGCCAGCAGTCTCCGGGACGGTTACTCCTACGAGCAGTACTTC.

This clone has a count of ten or more. The genes are TRBV2 and TRBJ2-7, with TRBD1 matching 11 bases. CDR1 and CDR2 from the germline V gene are SNHLY and FYNNEI. The CDR3 consists of 15 residues. After removal of 6 bases from V and 3 bases from J, the junction contained 7 bases not matched to a gene. The CDR3: CASSPLDRGLYEQYF. For the CDR3, the DNA is TGTGCCAGCAGCCCCCTGGACAGGGGGCTCTACGAGCAGTACTTC.

This clone occurred a few times. The genes are TRBV10-3 and TRBJ2-5, with D perhaps TRBD2 (6 bases). The CDR3 spans 13 residues. From germline, CDR1 is ENHRY and CDR2 SYGVKD. V lost 3 bases, J lost 4 bases, and 9 bases lay in between. DNA of the CDR3: TGTGCCATCAGTGAATTGGAGGGAGAGACCCAGTACTTC. This translates into CAISELEGETQYF.

This clone was picked up a small number of times. This chain links TRBV5-6 with TRBJ2-7, with a possible D match to TRBD1 (5 bases). V lost 4 bases and J 4 bases, leaving 9 bases between the germline ends. Germline CDR1 reads SGHDT; CDR2 reads YYEEEE. The CDR3 spans 12 residues. The CDR3 loop is CASSMDKYEQYF. CDR3 DNA: TGTGCCAGCAGCATGGACAAATACGAGCAGTACTTC.

This clone was seen more than once but under ten times. This sequence joins TRBV27 and TRBJ2-3; 11 bases agree with TRBD2. The CDR3 covers 15 residues. The germline gives CDR1 MNHEY, CDR2 SMNVEV (reference sequence). V lost 5 bases and J lost 2; bases outside the gene matches: 3. The CDR3 DNA reads as TGTGCCAGCAGTGGGACTAGCGGCAACACAGATACGCAGTATTTT. This codes for CASSGTSGNTDTQYF.

The chain employs TRBV7-2 and TRBJ2-3; D perhaps matches TRBD2 (5 bases). The CDR3 runs 12 residues. V lost 8 bases, J lost 2 bases, and 8 bases lay in between. The germline V gene encodes CDR1 SGHTA and CDR2 FQGNSA. CDR3 sequence: CASGSFTDTQYF. The CDR3 nucleotides read TGTGCCAGCGGGAGTTTCACAGATACGCAGTATTTT.

This clone was recorded a few times. This sequence joins TRBV5-1 and TRBJ1-4, with 8 bases lining up with TRBD1. The length of the CDR3 is 14 residues. Per germline, CDR1 SGHRS and CDR2 YFSETQ. Trimming took 4 bases from V and 6 from J; bases not matched to a gene: 5. CDR3 region: CASSGQGLHEKLFF. The CDR3 region has the DNA TGCGCCAGCAGCGGACAGGGTCTTCATGAAAAACTGTTTTTT.

CDR3 protein: CASRRAGTRNEQFF. DNA for the CDR3: TGTGCCAGCAGAAGAGCCGGGACTAGAAATGAGCAGTTCTTC. V is TRBV28 and J is TRBJ2-1; 8 positions agree with TRBD2. The CDR3 has 14 amino acids. From germline, CDR1 is MDHEN and CDR2 SYDVKM. V dropped 6 bases and J dropped 7; count of bases not matched to a gene: 8.